Within the sample, the clone carrying this T cell receptor beta chain is medium-sized. What it binds is not known. The CDR3 sequence is 14 residues long. V was pared by 6 bases and J by 3 bases, with 5 bases of the junction left unmatched. Germline V gene sequence: CDR1 SGHVS, CDR2 FNYEAQ. The data were obtained in a study of long-term antiretroviral therapy in people with HIV. General study points: Following ART, diversity rose but still fell short of transplant donor controls.

Assay version v3.0 of immunoSEQ was used, and it was run at survey level. The method was immunoSEQ multiplex PCR; TCRdb's version includes in-frame clones alone and lacks a portion of them. The sample holds over 30,000 clones, around 90% seen once. The chain links TRBV7-6 to TRBJ2-3; 8 bases line up with TRBD1. The TCR sequence derives from a young man with HIV. The source material was unsorted PBMCs, sampled 1.1 years after starting antiretroviral therapy. The CDR3 here is CASSMTGETDTQYF. The CDR3 DNA reads TGTGCCAGCAGTATGACAGGGGAGACAGATACGCAGTATTTT.